The 28 T cell receptor beta chains below all came from one sample that was sequenced in a study of Ad26.COV2.S vaccination and SARS-CoV-2 variants. As for treatment: roughly 19 received Ad26.COV2.S at low or high dose, single or two shots; 5 received placebo; per-sample allocation not given. Vaccine and placebo recipients were sampled on day 63 after the first injection. Repertoires were generated with immunoSEQ multiplex PCR, while TCRdb's copy carries only in-frame clones and drops some. The table records some 250,000 clones, more than 75% of them present only once. The sequences come from peripheral blood, collected in a trial of Ad26.COV2.S vaccine versus placebo. All receptors derive from a person aged 18-65 years who received the Ad26.COV2.S COVID-19 vaccine or a placebo.

V gene TRBV23-1 combines with J gene TRBJ1-4; 8 bases map to TRBD1. TRBV23-1 falls under the ORF class, with uncertain function. The junction had 6 bases not matched to a gene; V was cut back by 3 bases and J by 6 bases. CDR3 size: 15 residues. The CDR3 sequence: CASSQFRTGYEKLFF. The CDR3 DNA follows: TGCGCCAGCAGTCAGTTTCGGACAGGGTATGAAAAACTGTTTTTT.

The V gene is TRBV5-4, the J gene TRBJ2-4, with D perhaps assigned TRBD1 or TRBD2 (5 bases each). Germline-derived CDR1 and CDR2 are SGHNT and YYREEE (reference sequence). This CDR3 contains 12 residues. With 2 bases removed from V and 8 bases from J, the gap between germline ends came to 8 bases. The CDR3 region has the DNA TGTGCCAGCAGCTTTGGGGACCACATTCAGTACTTC. Amino acid sequence: CASSFGDHIQYF.

J is TRBJ2-6 and V is TRBV7-2; D is undetermined. Germline V gene sequence: CDR1 SGHTA, CDR2 FQGNSA. Trimming cost V 0 bases and J 4 bases, with 22 bases left between them. The CDR3 has 20 amino acids. CDR3 bases: TGTGCCAGCAGCTTAGCGCCCCCCCCGTCTATGGGCCCCGGGGCCAACGTCCTGACTTTC. Its protein is CASSLAPPPSMGPGANVLTF.

The CDR3 sequence is CASSALAGGKGDEQYF. In nucleotides, the CDR3 is TGCGCCAGCAGCGCCTTAGCGGGGGGCAAGGGGGACGAGCAGTACTTC. The V gene is TRBV5-1, the J gene TRBJ2-7, with 10 bases lining up with TRBD2. The CDR3 extends over 16 amino acids. Germline values: CDR1 SGHRS, CDR2 YFSETQ. The V and J ends lost 4 bases and 5 bases, in that order; junction bases with no gene match: 12.

This clone has just a few counts. One end of the junction does not line up with germline, which may come from a read error. The chain combines TRBV7-7 with TRBJ2-7; D is undetermined. The CDR3 runs to 16 residues. The germline V gene has CDR1 SSHAT and CDR2 FNYEAQ (reference sequence). Written as DNA, the CDR3 is TGTGCTAGCAGCTCCCCAGTTGTTGCAGCCGATTACGAGCAGTACTTC. This translates into CASSSPVVAADYEQYF.

Turning to this clone: A junction boundary mismatches the germline segment, possibly from a read error. This chain joins TRBV6-2 or TRBV6-3 and TRBJ2-7; TRBD2 matches at 14 bases. The CDR3 runs 14 residues. Germline loops: CDR1 MNHEY, CDR2 SVGEGT. The CDR3 DNA sequence: TGTGCCAGCAGTTACGGACTAGCGGGGGGCCATGAGGACTTC. Translated: CASSYGLAGGHEDF.

The chain couples TRBV6-4 to TRBJ2-1; perhaps TRBD1 as D (7 bases). CDR1 is MRHNA, CDR2 SNTAGT, per germline. With 10 bases removed from V and 7 bases from J, the gap between germline ends came to 20 bases. The CDR3 is 14 residues long. The CDR3 bases are TGTGCCATCGAGAGACAGGGCGGGAAAAATGAGCAGTTCTTC. It encodes CAIERQGGKNEQFF.

The chain has TRBV6-2 or TRBV6-3 and TRBJ2-7; D not certain. The CDR3 is made up of 12 amino acids. Germline lookup yields CDR1 MNHEY and CDR2 SVGEGT. The V end was cut by 6 bases, the J end by 1 base, with 7 bases between. The CDR3 DNA reads as TGTGCCAGCAGCCCAGTATCCTACGAGCAGTACTTC. As protein: CASSPVSYEQYF.

The rearrangement joins TRBV6-5 to TRBJ2-7, with 7 bases matching TRBD1. Trimming removed 4 bases from V and 3 bases from J; junction bases left unmatched: 3. Germline V gene sequence: CDR1 MNHEY, CDR2 SVGAGI. The CDR3 loop spans 13 amino acids. DNA for the CDR3: TGTGCCAGCAGTTCACGGGACAGCTACGAGCAGTACTTC. Protein sequence: CASSSRDSYEQYF.

The chain joins TRBV5-4 to TRBJ2-1; D is uncertain. V was trimmed by 6 bases and J by 10 bases, leaving 11 bases between them. The CDR3 runs 11 residues. CDR1 SGHNT and CDR2 YYREEE come from the germline V gene (reference sequence). CDR3 sequence: CASNLNREQFF. The CDR3 DNA is TGTGCCAGCAACCTCAACCGGGAGCAGTTCTTC.

This chain connects TRBV6-2 or TRBV6-3 to TRBJ2-3; D gene ambiguous. V gave up 4 bases and J gave up 2 bases, with 7 bases separating them. Germline V gene sequence: CDR1 MNHEY, CDR2 SVGEGT. The CDR3 sequence is 13 residues long. The CDR3, as DNA: TGTGCCAGCAGTTTGGACGCCACAGATACGCAGTATTTT. It yields the protein CASSLDATDTQYF.

J is TRBJ2-1 and V is TRBV7-2; 13 positions match TRBD2. V gave up 0 bases and J gave up 7 bases; unmatched junction bases: 3. Germline CDR1 reads SGHTA; CDR2 reads FQGNSA. The CDR3 runs 16 residues. In DNA form, the CDR3 reads TGTGCCAGCAGCTTAGCCGGGACTAGCGGGGCAAATGAGCAGTTCTTC. Translating gives CASSLAGTSGANEQFF.

The chain employs TRBV19 and TRBJ2-2; D is ambiguous. Trimming left V 5 bases short and J 8 bases short, with 12 bases between. This CDR3 is 13 amino acids long. CDR1 LNHDA and CDR2 SQIVND come from the germline V gene (reference sequence). In nucleotides, the CDR3 is TGTGCCAGTAGTCCAGACCGGGCTGGGGAGCTGTTTTTT. Translating gives CASSPDRAGELFF.

This rearrangement joins TRBV11-2 to TRBJ1-1; D unresolved. The V end lost 1 base, the J end lost 4 bases, and 16 bases lay between the germline ends. From germline, CDR1 is SGHAT and CDR2 FQNNGV. The CDR3 is made up of 16 amino acids. The CDR3 loop reads CASSLGAVLHATEAFF. CDR3 coding DNA: TGTGCCAGCAGCTTAGGGGCCGTCCTCCACGCCACTGAAGCTTTCTTT.

The V and J genes are TRBV18 and TRBJ2-1, with D tentatively TRBD1 (6 bases). CDR3 length: 16 residues. Germline lookup yields CDR1 KGHSH and CDR2 LQKENI. V was shortened by 0 bases and J by 3 bases, with 12 bases between the two germline ends. This CDR3 is CASSPPLRGVYNEQFF. The CDR3 DNA reads as TGTGCCAGCTCACCACCGCTCAGGGGAGTCTACAATGAGCAGTTCTTC. The whole variable domain, filled in from reference TRBV18 and TRBJ2-1, reads NAGVMQNPRHLVRRRGQEARLRCSPMKGHSHVYWYRQLPEEGLKFMVYLQKENIIDESGMPKERFSAEFPKEGPSILRIQQVVRGDSAAYFCASSPPLRGVYNEQFFGPGTRLTVL.

The rearrangement links TRBV3-1 (or the pseudogene TRBV3-2) to TRBJ2-3; 7 bases align to TRBD2. Per the germline V gene, CDR1 is LGHDT and CDR2 is YNNKEL (reference sequence). The CDR3 spans 16 residues. J was trimmed by 7 bases and V by 0 bases; bases with no gene match: 10. The DNA for the CDR3 is TGTGCCAGCAGCCAAGATCGTCGGGAGGCGGGATATACGCAGTATTTT. Its protein is CASSQDRREAGYTQYF.

This clone was seen a single time. The rearrangement links TRBV6-2 or TRBV6-3 to TRBJ1-1, with a weak D call TRBD1 (5 bases). CDR1 is MNHEY and CDR2 is SVGEGT in the germline V gene. The CDR3 covers 18 residues. Deletions cut 0 bases from V and 0 bases from J, with 17 bases between. The CDR3 region is CASSYSGRDSFMNTEAFF. CDR3 sequence (DNA): TGTGCCAGCAGTTACTCCGGCAGGGATTCCTTTATGAACACTGAAGCTTTCTTT.

J is TRBJ2-7 and V is TRBV19; 8 nucleotides line up with TRBD2. Trimming at V came to 6 bases and at J to 5 bases, leaving 6 bases not matched to a gene. The CDR3 contains 13 residues. Germline V CDR1 and CDR2: LNHDA, SQIVND (reference sequence). The CDR3: CASSRGGTNEQYF. The CDR3 DNA reads TGTGCCAGTAGCCGCGGGGGGACCAACGAGCAGTACTTC.

The table lists this clone with a count of one. This sequence joins TRBV9 and TRBJ2-7; no clear D. The V gene's germline CDR1 is SGDLS and CDR2 YYNGEE. The CDR3 runs 15 residues. Trimming stripped 0 bases from V and 5 bases from J, with 15 bases between. This chain's CDR3 is CASSVAGFPGDEQYF. The CDR3 nucleotides read TGTGCCAGCAGCGTAGCTGGGTTCCCTGGCGACGAGCAGTACTTC.

The table lists this clone with a count of one. J is TRBJ1-3 and V is TRBV5-1, with 8 positions matching TRBD1. The CDR3 covers 14 residues. The J segment lost 3 bases and the V segment lost 3 bases, leaving 2 bases of the junction unmatched. Germline V lookup: CDR1 SGHRS, CDR2 YFSETQ. DNA for the CDR3: TGCGCCAGCAGCTATACAGGGGGTGGAAACACCATATATTTT. Translation gives CASSYTGGGNTIYF.

The V gene is TRBV28, the J gene TRBJ1-4; tentative D call: TRBD1 (6 bases). The V gene's germline CDR1 is MDHEN and CDR2 SYDVKM. V was shortened by 8 bases and J by 7 bases, with 14 bases between the two germline ends. This CDR3 has 13 residues. This CDR3 reads CASFFRGSEKLFF. In DNA form, the CDR3 reads TGTGCCAGCTTCTTCAGGGGTTCTGAAAAACTGTTTTTT.

This clone was picked up one time. This sequence joins TRBV24-1 and TRBJ2-1; 13 bases map to TRBD2. The CDR3 is 17 residues long. Germline CDR1 reads KGHDR; CDR2 reads SFDVKD. V shed 3 bases, J shed 7 bases, and the junction held 8 bases outside the gene matches. CDR3 sequence (DNA): TGTGCCACCAGTGATGGGACTAGCGGGAATGGATTGAATGAGCAGTTCTTC. Protein: CATSDGTSGNGLNEQFF.

The V call is TRBV13, the J call TRBJ1-2, with TRBD1 matching 7 bases. The CDR3 is made up of 15 amino acids. Trimming took 3 bases from V and 5 from J; bases not matched to a gene: 9. The V gene's germline CDR1 is PRHDT and CDR2 FYEKMQ (reference sequence). This chain's CDR3 is CASSLIGQVEYGYTF. In DNA, the CDR3 is TGTGCCAGCAGCTTGATCGGACAGGTCGAGTATGGCTACACCTTC.

V is TRBV7-2 and J is TRBJ2-1; D could derive from TRBD1 or TRBD2 (6 bases each). Trimming removed 1 base at V and 4 bases at J, with 11 bases between. The V gene's germline CDR1 is SGHTA and CDR2 FQGNSA. The CDR3 is 15 residues long. In nucleotides, the CDR3 is TGTGCCAGCAGCTTAGGTCTAGGGGGGTACAATGAGCAGTTCTTC. Translation gives CASSLGLGGYNEQFF.

V and J are TRBV6-5 and TRBJ2-1; no definite D call. Germline-derived CDR1 and CDR2 are MNHEY and SVGAGI. This CDR3 is built from 14 residues. Trimming removed 7 bases from V and 3 bases from J, with 13 bases in between. CDR3 DNA: TGTGCCAGCAACCCGCAGCAGATCTACAATGAGCAGTTCTTC. This gives the protein CASNPQQIYNEQFF.

The V gene is TRBV28, the J gene TRBJ2-3, with a possible D match to TRBD2 (5 bases). Between the trimmed V and J ends, which lost 1 base and 2 bases, there was a span of 7 bases. This CDR3 comprises 14 residues. Germline V gene lookup returns CDR1 MDHEN and CDR2 SYDVKM. In nucleotides, the CDR3 is TGTGCCAGCAGTTTATACGGGATCACAGATACGCAGTATTTT. Its translation is CASSLYGITDTQYF.

Only one count was recorded for this clone. The V gene is TRBV11-3, the J gene TRBJ2-5, with 11 bases that match TRBD1. Germline loops: CDR1 SGHNT, CDR2 YENEEA. J lost 5 bases, V lost 1 base, and 9 bases had no gene match. The CDR3 totals 17 residues. The CDR3, as DNA: TGTGCCAGCAGCTTAGGGGCCAGGACAGGGGGCGAGGAGACCCAGTACTTC. It codes for CASSLGARTGGEETQYF.

The chain links TRBV25-1 to TRBJ2-1; tentative D call: TRBD1 (5 bases). Trimming stripped 1 base from V and 5 bases from J, with 9 bases between. Germline V CDR1 and CDR2: MGHDK, SYGVNS. The CDR3 runs 14 residues. CDR3 sequence (DNA): TGTGCCAGCAGTGAATCAAGGGGAAACAATGAGCAGTTCTTC. Amino acids: CASSESRGNNEQFF.